This is a list of T cell receptor beta chains from one sample in a study of shared clonotypes between healthy human individuals. Data came from immunoSEQ multiplex PCR; TCRdb stores just in-frame clones and leaves some out. The sample includes roughly 2.5 million clones, more than 80% seen only once; the top ten take about 0.13%. The sequenced sample was naive CD4+ T cells sorted from blood. The receptors were sampled from a man in his late teens or twenties in good health. Each CDR3 is given with its conserved first and last residue. The D gene is left open where the match is weak. Size is stated for part of the rows, as once, few or many counts, or as a class when the clone is expanded.

V	size	D	J	DNA	CDR3
TRBV29-1	.	.	TRBJ2-1	TGCAGCGTTGAAAATGGTCAGACAGCGTTCTTC	CSVENGQTAFF
TRBV10-3	.	TRBD1	TRBJ1-1	TGTGCCATCAGTGACCTACAGGGGGCCGGCACTGAAGCTTTCTTT	CAISDLQGAGTEAFF
TRBV18	.	TRBD2	TRBJ2-3	TGTGCCAGCTCACCCCGGACTAGGACGGTTGATACGCAGTATTTT	CASSPRTRTVDTQYF
TRBV6-1	.	.	TRBJ1-4	TGTGCCAGCAGTGAAACTCCGGGCCATTTCATTAATGAAAAACTGTTTTTT	CASSETPGHFINEKLFF
TRBV30	.	.	TRBJ1-2	TGTGCCTGGAGCCCCGGACAGTATGGCTACACCTTC	CAWSPGQYGYTF
TRBV29-1	.	TRBD2	TRBJ2-7	TGCAGCGTTGAGCCTCCCCTAGCGGCCAAGGGGCAGCAGTACTTC	CSVEPPLAAKGQQYF
TRBV7-8	.	.	TRBJ1-5	TGTGCCAGCAGCTTGACAGATAGCAATCAGCCCCAGCATTTT	CASSLTDSNQPQHF
TRBV5-4	.	.	TRBJ2-3	TGTGCCAGCAGCTTGGCCGGTCTAGGAGGAGATACGCAGTATTTT	CASSLAGLGGDTQYF
TRBV9	.	TRBD1	TRBJ1-6	TGTGCCAGCAGCGTTGGACAGGGGAATTCACCCCTCCACTTT	CASSVGQGNSPLHF
TRBV25-1	.	TRBD1	TRBJ2-2	TGTGCCAGCAGTGAATTGTGGACAGGGGGCACCGGGGAGCTGTTTTTT	CASSELWTGGTGELFF
TRBV28	.	TRBD2	TRBJ2-5	TGTGCCAGCAGTTCGCTAGCGGGGGAAGGGGAGACCCAGTACTTC	CASSSLAGEGETQYF
TRBV11-2	.	.	TRBJ1-2	TGTGCCAGCAGCTTAGATTCGAGGCCTGGCTACACCTTC	CASSLDSRPGYTF
TRBV6-6	.	TRBD1	TRBJ1-6	TGTGCCAGCAGCCGACAGGGATGGAATTCACCCCTCCACTTT	CASSRQGWNSPLHF
TRBV27	once	.	TRBJ2-3	TGTGCCAGCAGTTTAAAACCGACCGGGACCAGGGGTGCAGATACGCAGTATTTT	CASSLKPTGTRGADTQYF
TRBV30	.	TRBD2	TRBJ2-1	TGTGCCTGGAGTCCGCCTAGCGGTACCTACAATGAGCAGTTCTTC	CAWSPPSGTYNEQFF
TRBV9	.	.	TRBJ2-1	TGTGCCAGCAGCCAAACTAGACTAGAGGGGCCCTATGAGCAGTTCTTC	CASSQTRLEGPYEQFF
TRBV28	.	.	TRBJ1-5	TGTGCCAGCAGGTCCAGAAAGGCCAGGAGTGATCAGCCCCAGCATTTT	CASRSRKARSDQPQHF
TRBV11-3	.	.	TRBJ2-1	TGTGCCAGCAGCTCTCGCCGGGACTACAATGAGCAGTTCTTC	CASSSRRDYNEQFF
TRBV6-5	.	.	TRBJ2-7	TGTGCCAGCAGTCCGATGGCGGGGTCCTACGAGCAGTACTTC	CASSPMAGSYEQYF
TRBV27	once	TRBD2	TRBJ2-2	TGTGCCAGCAGTTTACCTAGCGGGAGAAAGACCGGGGAGCTGTTTTTT	CASSLPSGRKTGELFF
TRBV19	.	.	TRBJ1-1	TGTGCCAGTAGTATAAATTCTGCAGAAGTGGGCACTGAAGCTTTCTTT	CASSINSAEVGTEAFF
TRBV2	.	.	TRBJ2-7	TGTGCCAGCAGTTCCGGACGGTTCTACGAGCAGTACTTC	CASSSGRFYEQYF
TRBV6-5	.	.	TRBJ1-1	TGTGCCAGCGGCCGAGGGCCGCCGAGGGCTGAAGCTTTCTTT	CASGRGPPRAEAFF
TRBV28	once	TRBD1	TRBJ1-2	TGTGCCAGCAGTCTCATTGGACAGGGGTATGGCTACACCTTC	CASSLIGQGYGYTF
TRBV6-1	.	TRBD1	TRBJ1-5	TGTGCCAGCAGCCGGGAGACAGGGCTTTATCAGCCCCAGCATTTT	CASSRETGLYQPQHF
TRBV9	.	TRBD2	TRBJ2-1	TGTGCCAGCAGCGGGTTCCTAGCGGGGGTATACAATGAGCAGTTCTTC	CASSGFLAGVYNEQFF
TRBV10-2	.	.	TRBJ2-6	TGCGCCAGCAGGGGAGGTCCTGGGGCCAACGTCCTGACTTTC	CASRGGPGANVLTF
TRBV6-6	.	TRBD2	TRBJ2-7	TGTGCCAGCAGCAGCGGGGGGCGGAACGAGCAGTACTTC	CASSSGGRNEQYF
TRBV7-9	.	.	TRBJ2-1	TGTGCCAGCAGCTTGTCGGGCTCCTACAATGAGCAGTTCTTC	CASSLSGSYNEQFF
TRBV4-1	.	.	TRBJ1-4	TGCGCCAGCAGCCACGGCACTAGGGTCAGCTTATCGAAACTGTTTTTT	CASSHGTRVSLSKLFF
TRBV5-1	.	.	TRBJ2-2	TGCGCCAGCAGCTTGTCAGGGGTCGTTTCCGGGGAGCTGTTTTTT	CASSLSGVVSGELFF
TRBV2	few	TRBD2	TRBJ2-5	TGTGCCAGCAGTGAACTAGCGGGAGGTGCTGAGACCCAGTACTTC	CASSELAGGAETQYF
TRBV2	.	.	TRBJ1-4	TGTGCCAGCAGTGAACGGCGGGGGGTGTTACTCACAACTAATGAAAAACTGTTTTTT	CASSERRGVLLTTNEKLFF
TRBV27	.	.	TRBJ2-3	TGTGCCAGCAGTATACAGGGTACAGATACGCAGTATTTT	CASSIQGTDTQYF
TRBV5-5	.	.	TRBJ2-7	TGTGCCAGCAGCCCCACTCCCGGGAACGTCCGGGAGGAGCAGTACTTC	CASSPTPGNVREEQYF
TRBV2	.	.	TRBJ1-5	TGTGCCAGCAGTGAATCCGGACTTTTAGGACTCGGCGGGTGGCCCCAGCATTTT	CASSESGLLGLGGWPQHF
TRBV6-6	.	TRBD1	TRBJ2-2	TGTGCCAGCAGTTTCGGACAGGAGAACACCGGGGAGCTGTTTTTT	CASSFGQENTGELFF
TRBV6-6	.	TRBD1	TRBJ1-1	TGTGCCAGCAGTTTACAGGGGGACACTGAAGCTTTCTTT	CASSLQGDTEAFF
TRBV10-1	once	.	TRBJ2-3	TGCGCCAGCAGTTCTAGTCCCGGGCAAGATACGCAGTATTTT	CASSSSPGQDTQYF
TRBV23-1	.	.	TRBJ1-5	TGCGCCAGCAGTCAATTGGGCAATCAGCCCCAGCATTTT	CASSQLGNQPQHF
TRBV2	once	TRBD2	TRBJ2-1	TGTGCCAGCACTCCGTCTAGCGGCCGGAACAATGAGCAGTTCTTC	CASTPSSGRNNEQFF
TRBV18	.	.	TRBJ2-2	TGTGCCAGCTCACCAGGACCGGGACACCTGAACACCGGGGAGCTGTTTTTT	CASSPGPGHLNTGELFF
TRBV29-1	.	TRBD2	TRBJ2-7	TGCAGCGTTGCCCCCCAAGCGGGGACCACCTACGAGCAGTACTTC	CSVAPQAGTTYEQYF
TRBV6-1	.	TRBD1	TRBJ1-3	TGTGCCAGCAGCGCGGACAGGAACTCTGGAAACACCATATATTTT	CASSADRNSGNTIYF
TRBV5-1	.	TRBD2	TRBJ2-3	TGCGCCAGCAGCTTTAACATAGCGGGGTACACAGATACGCAGTATTTT	CASSFNIAGYTDTQYF
TRBV30	.	.	TRBJ2-6	TGTGCCTGTTCCTCTGGGGCCAACGTCCTGACTTTC	CACSSGANVLTF
TRBV30	few	TRBD1	TRBJ1-4	TGTGCCTGGAGTCGGACAGGGGGAGGGGAAAAACTGTTTTTT	CAWSRTGGGEKLFF
TRBV10-3	few	.	TRBJ2-1	TGTGCCATCGGGGACGGCCCCAATGAGCAGTTCTTC	CAIGDGPNEQFF
TRBV19	.	TRBD1	TRBJ1-6	TGTGCCAGTACAGGGGGAGGCTATAATTCACCCCTCCACTTT	CASTGGGYNSPLHF
TRBV6-4	.	.	TRBJ2-7	TGTGCCAGCAGTGACCGCATTACAGGGCTCGGGACCTACGAGCAGTACTTC	CASSDRITGLGTYEQYF
TRBV5-1	.	.	TRBJ2-5	TGCGCCAGCAGCTTCTCCGGGAGCCAAGAGACCCAGTACTTC	CASSFSGSQETQYF
TRBV10-2	.	.	TRBJ1-5	TGCGCCAGCAGTGATGGAGGCAGGAGCTACAATCAGCCCCAGCATTTT	CASSDGGRSYNQPQHF
TRBV27	.	TRBD2	TRBJ2-3	TGTGCCAGCCATACGGGACTAGCGATTACAGATACGCAGTATTTT	CASHTGLAITDTQYF
TRBV10-3	.	.	TRBJ2-7	TGTGCCATCACCGACAGATCTAGCTCCTACGAGCAGTACTTC	CAITDRSSSYEQYF
TRBV5-1	.	.	TRBJ2-3	TGCGCCAGCAGCTTCGGGGGCTTTGAAGATACGCAGTATTTT	CASSFGGFEDTQYF
TRBV6-1	.	.	TRBJ2-5	TGTGCCAGCAGTACCCAGGGGGGCGAGACCCAGTACTTC	CASSTQGGETQYF
TRBV6-1	.	.	TRBJ1-2	TGTGCCAGCAGTGAAAGTGGGGGACTCCTTTCCTATGGCTACACCTTC	CASSESGGLLSYGYTF
TRBV19	.	TRBD2	TRBJ2-7	TGTGCCAGTAGTATAGCAAGCGGGGGTTCCTACGAGCAGTACTTC	CASSIASGGSYEQYF